This T cell receptor beta chain was retrieved from a study of human T cells and chemical hapten exposure. Time point denoted: patch test 1, 2 weeks after DPC sensitization. Treatment indicated: therapeutic diphenylcyclopropenone sensitization with weekly scalp DPC. TCRdb processed the RACE reads anew with MiXCR; each CDR3 protein has one entry. The table lists tens of thousands of distinct CDR3 sequences, around a tenth of them singletons. The receptor was derived from a woman between 45 and 60 years old with alopecia areata. Some clones in this sample may be carry-over from other donors' samples. The specimen comprised whole blood, sampled in connection with sensitization to the hapten diphenylcyclopropenone (DPC).

This CDR3 reads CASSPGGYQEAFF. CDR3 nucleotide sequence: TGTGCCAGCTCACCAGGCGGCTACCAAGAAGCTTTCTTT. The chain employs TRBV18 and TRBJ1-1; the D is unclear. V lost 2 bases and J 8 bases, leaving 12 bases between the germline ends. The CDR3 length is 13 residues. CDR1 is KGHSH and CDR2 is LQKENI in the germline V gene.